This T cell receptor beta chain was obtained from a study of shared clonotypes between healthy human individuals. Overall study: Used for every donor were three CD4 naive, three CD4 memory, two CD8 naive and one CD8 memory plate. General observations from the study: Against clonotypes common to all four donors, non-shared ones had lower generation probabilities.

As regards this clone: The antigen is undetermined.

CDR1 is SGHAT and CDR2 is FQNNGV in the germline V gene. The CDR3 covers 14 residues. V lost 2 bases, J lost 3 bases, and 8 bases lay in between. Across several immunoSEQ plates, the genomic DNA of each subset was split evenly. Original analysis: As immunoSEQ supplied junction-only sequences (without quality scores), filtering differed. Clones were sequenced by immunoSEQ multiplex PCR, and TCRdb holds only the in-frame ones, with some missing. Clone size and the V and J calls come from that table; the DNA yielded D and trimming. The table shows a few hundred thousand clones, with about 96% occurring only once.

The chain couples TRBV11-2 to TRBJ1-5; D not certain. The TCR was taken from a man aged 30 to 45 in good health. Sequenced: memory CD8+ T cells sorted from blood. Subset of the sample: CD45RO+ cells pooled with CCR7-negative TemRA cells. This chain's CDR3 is CASSLPGYNQPQHF. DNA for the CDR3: TGTGCCAGCAGCTTACCGGGGTACAATCAGCCCCAGCATTTT. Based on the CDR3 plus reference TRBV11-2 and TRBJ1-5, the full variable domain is EAGVAQSPRYKIIEKRQSVAFWCNPISGHATLYWYQQILGQGPKLLIQFQNNGVVDDSQLPKDRFSAERLKGVDSTLKIQPAKLEDSAVYLCASSLPGYNQPQHFGDGTRLSIL.